A single sample is the source of the 20 T cell receptor beta chains below, sequenced in a study of T cell responses to AZD1222 COVID-19 vaccine. Clones were read by immunoSEQ multiplex PCR, and TCRdb kept only the in-frame ones, dropping some. The sample shows about 150,000 clones, about 86% of them seen only once. This material consisted of peripheral blood, taken 28 days after the second AZD1222 dose. All receptors come from an adult who received the AZD1222 COVID-19 vaccine.

The CDR3 nucleotides read TGTGCCAGCACCCTGGCGGGGCCGGTACAGCAGTTCTTC. Encoded protein: CASTLAGPVQQFF. The rearrangement links TRBV12-3 or TRBV12-4 to TRBJ2-1; the D gene is possibly TRBD2 (6 bases). The V and J ends lost 7 bases and 11 bases respectively, with 18 bases between them. The CDR3 is 13 residues long.

This chain's CDR3 is CASSVWGLFLAGEDETQYF. The CDR3 DNA is TGTGCCAGCAGTGTCTGGGGGCTTTTTCTAGCGGGAGAGGATGAGACCCAGTACTTC. This chain links TRBV6-1 with TRBJ2-5; the match to TRBD2 covers 10 bases. In germline, CDR1 is MNHNS, CDR2 SASEGT. This CDR3 is 19 amino acids long. Unmatched junction bases numbered 19, after V lost 4 bases and J lost 5 bases.

V usage is TRBV6-6 and J usage is TRBJ2-2; TRBD1 might be the D (5 bases). V was pared by 11 bases and J by 1 base, with 11 bases between. The CDR3 covers 13 residues. The V gene's germline CDR1 is MNHNY and CDR2 SVGAGI (reference sequence). The CDR3 DNA follows: TGTGCCGGAGAAACAGGGAACACCGGGGAGCTGTTTTTT. Translation gives CAGETGNTGELFF.

Only one count was recorded for this clone. This sequence joins TRBV7-9 and TRBJ2-5; D unresolved. The CDR3 totals 15 residues. CDR1 SEHNR and CDR2 FQNEAQ come from the germline V gene (reference sequence). V lost 2 bases to trimming and J lost 2 bases, with 12 bases between them. The CDR3 region is CASSLTTSFQETQYF. In DNA form, the CDR3 reads TGTGCCAGCAGCTTAACAACATCGTTTCAAGAGACCCAGTACTTC.

CDR3 region: CASRSRAGGLNNEQFF. As DNA, the CDR3 is TGTGCCAGCAGGTCCAGGGCGGGGGGGCTAAACAATGAGCAGTTCTTC. J is TRBJ2-1 and V is TRBV7-9; 9 bases are a match to TRBD2. Germline values: CDR1 SEHNR, CDR2 FQNEAQ (reference sequence). V trimming: 6 bases; J trimming: 5 bases; junction bases outside the gene matches: 11. This CDR3 is built from 16 residues.

The CDR3 is CASSLLTGETQYF. The CDR3 DNA reads as TGCGCCAGCAGCTTGCTTACGGGAGAGACCCAGTACTTC. V is TRBV5-1 and J is TRBJ2-5; D is unclear. Germline values: CDR1 SGHRS, CDR2 YFSETQ. Trimming cost V 1 base and J 4 bases, with 8 bases left between them. CDR3 size: 13 residues.

The chain combines TRBV3-1 (or the pseudogene TRBV3-2) with TRBJ1-1, with D uncertain. The germline V and J ends were trimmed by 4 bases and 5 bases, with 14 bases remaining between them. The CDR3 has 14 residues. CDR1 and CDR2 (germline): LGHDT, YNNKEL (reference sequence). CDR3 region: CASSPARVGTEAFF. The CDR3 coding sequence is TGTGCCAGCAGCCCTGCTAGGGTTGGGACTGAAGCTTTCTTT.

V and J are TRBV28 and TRBJ2-3; D perhaps matches TRBD2 (6 bases). From germline, CDR1 is MDHEN and CDR2 SYDVKM. The CDR3 has 14 amino acids. Trimming took 8 bases from V and 3 from J, leaving 15 bases between them. CDR3 sequence (DNA): TGTGCCAGCGTGGGGGGTCAGGGTACAGATACGCAGTATTTT. It encodes CASVGGQGTDTQYF.

The J gene is TRBJ1-4, the V gene TRBV29-1, with a possible D match to TRBD1 (5 bases). This CDR3 spans 12 amino acids. With 7 bases removed from V and 10 bases from J, the gap between germline ends came to 16 bases. Per the germline V gene, CDR1 is SQVTM and CDR2 is ANQGSEA. The CDR3 DNA follows: TGCAGCGCCGAAGGGGTGGGCGGAAAACTGTTTTTT. This codes for CSAEGVGGKLFF.

The rearrangement links TRBV28 to TRBJ2-7; perhaps TRBD2 as D (6 bases). This CDR3 has 14 residues. Germline V lookup: CDR1 MDHEN, CDR2 SYDVKM. The V and J ends lost 6 bases and 5 bases respectively, with 17 bases between them. The CDR3 DNA sequence: TGTGCCAGCAGCCAGGTCGGGGGTTCGGACGAGCAGTACTTC. It encodes CASSQVGGSDEQYF.

V gene TRBV6-5 combines with J gene TRBJ1-1; unclear D gene. The V end lost 8 bases, the J end lost 1 base, and 17 bases lay between the germline ends. The CDR3 consists of 15 residues. The V gene's germline CDR1 is MNHEY and CDR2 SVGAGI. CDR3 amino acids: CASVQIPGGNTEAFF. Here the CDR3 DNA reads TGTGCCAGCGTACAGATCCCCGGTGGGAACACTGAAGCTTTCTTT.

Here the CDR3 reads CASSPTQGAKETQYF. CDR3 DNA: TGCGCCAGCAGCCCCACACAGGGGGCGAAAGAGACCCAGTACTTC. J is TRBJ2-5 and V is TRBV5-1; 9 bases line up with TRBD1. Germline assignment: CDR1 SGHRS and CDR2 YFSETQ. The CDR3 runs 15 residues. The V gene end was trimmed by 4 bases and the J gene end by 3 bases; junction bases not matched to a gene: 7.

The chain employs TRBV7-6 and TRBJ2-2; D is unclear. This CDR3 contains 17 residues. Trimming took 5 bases from V and 1 from J, leaving 17 bases between them. The germline CDR1 and CDR2 sequences are SGHVS and FNYEAQ. CDR3 nucleotides: TGTGCCAGCAGCGTTAACATTTTGGAATTGAACACCGGGGAGCTGTTTTTT. Protein: CASSVNILELNTGELFF.

This clone was seen a single time. This chain connects TRBV5-3 to TRBJ2-7; 9 positions agree with TRBD2. TRBV5-3 has ORF status, its function being uncertain. The CDR3 is 14 amino acids. The V and J ends lost 8 bases and 1 base, in that order; junction bases with no gene match: 7. The chain's CDR3 is CASGAGGPSYEQYF. The CDR3 DNA reads as TGTGCCAGCGGGGCGGGGGGGCCATCCTACGAGCAGTACTTC.

J is TRBJ2-7 and V is TRBV11-3; D is unresolved. Germline V CDR1 and CDR2: SGHNT, YENEEA. Trimming left V 5 bases short and J 0 bases short, with 11 bases between. The CDR3 has 14 residues. Here the CDR3 DNA reads TGTGCCAGCAGCCCCAACTGGGGCTCCTACGAGCAGTACTTC. Its translation is CASSPNWGSYEQYF.

The V and J genes are TRBV11-3 and TRBJ2-7, with 11 bases lining up with TRBD2. Germline-derived CDR1 and CDR2 are SGHNT and YENEEA. The V and J ends lost 5 bases and 2 bases, in that order; junction bases with no gene match: 5. The CDR3 extends over 15 amino acids. CDR3 residues: CASSEGLADTYEQYF. CDR3 sequence (DNA): TGTGCCAGCAGCGAGGGACTAGCGGATACCTACGAGCAGTACTTC.

The gene calls are TRBV7-8 and TRBJ2-3; TRBD2 matches at 9 bases. This CDR3 contains 16 residues. J lost 3 bases, V lost 5 bases, and 9 bases had no gene match. Germline V gives CDR1 SGHVS, CDR2 FQNEAQ. The CDR3 nucleotides are TGTGCCAGCAGCCAAGCGCTGAGCGGGAGGACAGATACGCAGTATTTT. Translating it yields CASSQALSGRTDTQYF.

This chain connects TRBV27 to TRBJ1-1, with D hard to call. The CDR3 runs 12 residues. Germline V gives CDR1 MNHEY, CDR2 SMNVEV (reference sequence). The V gene lost 8 bases and the J gene lost 7 bases, with 14 bases spanning the gap. The CDR3 nucleotides are TGTGCCAGCGGACCCCTAGCCCTTGAAGCTTTCTTT. Encoded protein: CASGPLALEAFF.

V usage is TRBV11-2 and J usage is TRBJ2-1, with 10 bases matching TRBD2. The germline gives CDR1 SGHAT, CDR2 FQNNGV. This CDR3 region has 14 residues. The V and J ends lost 5 bases and 8 bases, in that order; junction bases with no gene match: 6. CDR3 sequence (DNA): TGTGCCAGCAGCCCAGGGACTAGCGCGTATGAGCAGTTCTTC. Amino acid sequence: CASSPGTSAYEQFF.

The genes are TRBV5-1 and TRBJ2-7, with TRBD2 identical over 8 bases. The CDR3 consists of 17 residues. CDR1 SGHRS and CDR2 YFSETQ come from the germline V gene. The junction had 9 bases not matched to a gene; V was cut back by 1 base and J by 0 bases. The DNA of the CDR3 is TGCGCCAGCAGCTTGCAGGGAGCGGGAGCTTCCTCCTACGAGCAGTACTTC. It is translated as CASSLQGAGASSYEQYF.